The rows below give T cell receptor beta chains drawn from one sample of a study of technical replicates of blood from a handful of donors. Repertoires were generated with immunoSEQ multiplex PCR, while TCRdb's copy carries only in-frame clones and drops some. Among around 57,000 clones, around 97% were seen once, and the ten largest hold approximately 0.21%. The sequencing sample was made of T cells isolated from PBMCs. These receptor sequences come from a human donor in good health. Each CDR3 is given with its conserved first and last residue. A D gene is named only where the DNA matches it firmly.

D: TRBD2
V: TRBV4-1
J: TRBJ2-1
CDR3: CASSQGLAGASRFF
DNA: TGCGCCAGCAGCCAAGGTCTAGCGGGAGCGAGTCGGTTCTTC

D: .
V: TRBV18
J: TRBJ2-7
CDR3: CASSSRGRRDGYEQYF
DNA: TGTGCCAGCTCGTCCAGGGGGAGGAGGGATGGCTACGAGCAGTACTTC

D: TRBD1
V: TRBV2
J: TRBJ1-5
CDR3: CASSPRGRGGQPQHF
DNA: TGTGCCAGCAGTCCCAGGGGGCGAGGTGGTCAGCCCCAGCATTTT

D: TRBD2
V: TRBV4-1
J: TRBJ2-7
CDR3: CASSQLTSGSYEQYF
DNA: TGCGCCAGCAGCCAACTAACTAGCGGCTCCTACGAGCAGTACTTC

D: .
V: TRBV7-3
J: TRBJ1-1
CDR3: CASSLEGGAWSEAFF
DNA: TGTGCCAGCAGCTTAGAGGGGGGGGCGTGGAGTGAAGCTTTCTTT

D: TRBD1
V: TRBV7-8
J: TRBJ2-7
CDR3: CASSSPLGQYYEQYF
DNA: TGTGCCAGCAGCTCTCCCCTGGGACAGTACTACGAGCAGTACTTC

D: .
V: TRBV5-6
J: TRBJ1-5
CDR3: CASSLLGGLGNQPQHF
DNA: TGTGCCAGCAGCTTGTTGGGGGGTCTTGGCAATCAGCCCCAGCATTTT

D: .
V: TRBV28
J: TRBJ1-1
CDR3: CASSPRPPETEAFF
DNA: TGTGCCAGCTCCCCGCGGCCTCCGGAGACTGAAGCTTTCTTT

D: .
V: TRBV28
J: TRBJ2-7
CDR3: CASSFGGREFYEQYF
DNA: TGTGCCAGCAGTTTTGGGGGCCGAGAGTTCTACGAGCAGTACTTC

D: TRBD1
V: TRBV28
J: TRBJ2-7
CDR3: CASTHEDRKTYEQYF
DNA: TGTGCCAGCACCCACGAGGACAGGAAGACCTACGAGCAGTACTTC

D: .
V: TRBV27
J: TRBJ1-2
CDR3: CASSLSTGTGGYTF
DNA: TGTGCCAGCAGTTTATCCACAGGGACCGGGGGCTACACCTTC

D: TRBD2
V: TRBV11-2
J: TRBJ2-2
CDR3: CASSWAGGDTGELFF
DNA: TGTGCCAGCAGCTGGGCGGGGGGGGACACCGGGGAGCTGTTTTTT

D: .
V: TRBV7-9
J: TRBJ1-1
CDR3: CASSFSRLQNTEAFF
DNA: TGTGCCAGCAGCTTCTCAAGACTTCAGAACACTGAAGCTTTCTTT